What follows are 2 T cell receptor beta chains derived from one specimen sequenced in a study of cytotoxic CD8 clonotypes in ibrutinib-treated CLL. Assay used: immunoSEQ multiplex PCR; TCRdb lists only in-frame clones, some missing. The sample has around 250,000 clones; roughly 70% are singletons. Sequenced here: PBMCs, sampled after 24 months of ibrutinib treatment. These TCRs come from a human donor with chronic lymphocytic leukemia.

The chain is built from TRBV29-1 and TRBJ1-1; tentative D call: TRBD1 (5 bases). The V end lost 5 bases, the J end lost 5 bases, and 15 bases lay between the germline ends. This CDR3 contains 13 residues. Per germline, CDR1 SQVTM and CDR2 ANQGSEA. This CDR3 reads CSVTRQPLTEAFF. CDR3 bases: TGCAGCGTTACCCGACAGCCTTTGACTGAAGCTTTCTTT.

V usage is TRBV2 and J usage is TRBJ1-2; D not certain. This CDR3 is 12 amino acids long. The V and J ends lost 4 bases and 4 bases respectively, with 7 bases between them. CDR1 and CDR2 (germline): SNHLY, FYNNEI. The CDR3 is CASSGSSYGYTF. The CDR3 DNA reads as TGTGCCAGCAGTGGCAGTAGCTATGGCTACACCTTC.